The 21 T cell receptor beta chains below were found in one sample sequenced in a study of CD8+ T cells in alopecia areata. Specified treatment: oral pan-JAK inhibitor, 5-10 mg twice daily. Once RNA had been extracted, it was reverse transcribed into cDNA to act as the sequencing template. This table comes from immunoSEQ multiplex PCR, and its TCRdb copy is limited to in-frame clones, with some not included. The profile shows about 260,000 clones, around three fifths of them singletons. Sequencing was performed on CD4+ T cells sorted from blood, taken around week 53, from a patient treated with tofacitinib. The receptors stem from a human donor with alopecia areata.

Here the CDR3 DNA reads TGTGCCACCAGCAGGGTCTTCGGGGTTTGGGGGGCGCTCCCCTACGAGCAGTACTTC. This translates into CATSRVFGVWGALPYEQYF. The chain joins TRBV15 to TRBJ2-7; TRBD1 or TRBD2 may be the D gene (6 bases each). Germline values: CDR1 LNHNV, CDR2 YYDKDF (reference sequence). The CDR3 has 19 residues. The ends were cut back, 3 bases at V and 2 bases at J, with 26 bases in the middle.

This clone occurred a few times. The CDR3, as DNA: TGCAGCCTGGGGACTGCGAGCTCCTACAATGAGCAGTTCTTC. It specifies CSLGTASSYNEQFF. The chain has TRBV29-1 and TRBJ2-1; the D gene is possibly TRBD2 (6 bases). Germline V gene lookup returns CDR1 SQVTM and CDR2 ANQGSEA. V lost 8 bases and J 0 bases, leaving 14 bases between the germline ends. The CDR3 totals 14 residues.

This clone was detected only a few times. This CDR3 is CASSIRGSYNSPLHF. In DNA form, the CDR3 reads TGTGCCAGCAGCATTCGAGGGTCCTATAATTCACCCCTCCACTTT. The chain employs TRBV7-2 and TRBJ1-6, with D unresolved. Germline V CDR1 and CDR2: SGHTA, FQGNSA. The CDR3 spans 15 residues. Between the trimmed V and J ends, which lost 5 bases and 1 base, there was a span of 9 bases.

There are a few counts of this clone. The chain carries TRBV6-1 and TRBJ2-6; 10 positions match TRBD1. Germline-derived CDR1 and CDR2 are MNHNS and SASEGT. This CDR3 comprises 18 residues. V lost 3 bases to trimming and J lost 4 bases; unmatched junction nucleotides: 9. The CDR3 nucleotides are TGTGCCAGCAGTGAGACCGGGACAGGGGTTGGAGGGGCCAACGTCCTGACTTTC. This gives the protein CASSETGTGVGGANVLTF.

The chain has TRBV9 and TRBJ2-1; 10 nucleotides agree with TRBD2. The CDR3 loop spans 15 amino acids. Germline lookup yields CDR1 SGDLS and CDR2 YYNGEE. V shed 7 bases, J shed 7 bases, and the junction held 11 bases outside the gene matches. The CDR3 coding sequence is TGTGCCAGCTCCAAGCCGGCTAGCGGGGGTAATGAGCAGTTCTTC. Its protein is CASSKPASGGNEQFF.

The chain recombines TRBV29-1 with TRBJ2-6; D is possibly TRBD1 (6 bases). CDR3 length equals 13 residues. The V and J ends lost 7 bases and 3 bases respectively, with 10 bases between them. Germline assignment: CDR1 SQVTM and CDR2 ANQGSEA. CDR3 DNA sequence: TGCAGCGCCCAGGGGAATGGGGCCAACGTCCTGACTTTC. Amino acid sequence: CSAQGNGANVLTF.

The chain is built from TRBV7-9 and TRBJ1-1; no clear D. This CDR3 is built from 11 residues. The germline V gene has CDR1 SEHNR and CDR2 FQNEAQ (reference sequence). V was clipped by 5 bases and J by 7 bases, with 8 bases between them. CDR3 amino acids: CASSHLLEAFF. The CDR3 DNA reads as TGTGCCAGCAGCCATCTTCTTGAAGCTTTCTTT.

With respect to this clone: The junction and the germline gene differ at one end; a read error may be behind it. This rearrangement joins TRBV30 to TRBJ2-7; D unclear. The germline gives CDR1 GTSNPN, CDR2 SVGIG (reference sequence). The CDR3 spans 12 residues. CDR3 loop: CAGRRSSYEQYF. Here the CDR3 DNA reads TGCGCAGGACGTAGGAGCTCCTACGAGCAGTACTTC.

The gene calls are TRBV15 and TRBJ1-6; 7 bases fit TRBD1. V trimming: 5 bases; J trimming: 5 bases; junction bases outside the gene matches: 3. The germline V gene has CDR1 LNHNV and CDR2 YYDKDF (reference sequence). This CDR3 has 14 residues. For the CDR3, the DNA is TGTGCCACCAGCTCGGACAGGAATAATTCACCCCTCCACTTT. It yields the protein CATSSDRNNSPLHF.

The chain carries TRBV5-6 and TRBJ2-7; D might be TRBD2 (5 bases). Trimming removed 4 bases from V and 4 bases from J, with 9 bases in between. Germline V CDR1 and CDR2: SGHDT, YYEEEE. This CDR3 contains 12 residues. The CDR3 reads CASSPGGYEQYF. CDR3 nucleotide sequence: TGTGCCAGCAGCCCCGGCGGGTACGAGCAGTACTTC.

The genes are TRBV19 and TRBJ2-6; D is uncertain. CDR1 LNHDA and CDR2 SQIVND come from the germline V gene (reference sequence). V gave up 2 bases and J gave up 0 bases, with 8 bases separating them. The CDR3 is made up of 16 amino acids. In DNA, the CDR3 is TGTGCCAGTAGTATATTTCCGGTCTCTGGGGCCAACGTCCTGACTTTC. This encodes CASSIFPVSGANVLTF.

J is TRBJ1-1 and V is TRBV30; TRBD1 is a possible D gene (6 bases). Looked up from germline, CDR1 is GTSNPN and CDR2 is SVGIG (reference sequence). The CDR3 runs 15 residues. V was shortened by 0 bases and J by 1 base, with 12 bases between the two germline ends. As DNA, the CDR3 is TGTGCCTGGAGTGTATGGATACAGGGGAACACTGAAGCTTTCTTT. Protein sequence: CAWSVWIQGNTEAFF.

The chain couples TRBV5-1 to TRBJ2-7, with 8 bases identical to TRBD2. Germline values: CDR1 SGHRS, CDR2 YFSETQ. CDR3 length: 15 residues. J gave up 3 bases and V 0 bases, and 5 bases lay outside the gene matches. The chain's CDR3 is CASSLVSGGNYEQYF. The CDR3 DNA follows: TGCGCCAGCAGCTTGGTGAGCGGGGGCAACTACGAGCAGTACTTC. Full variable domain (missing parts from reference TRBV5-1 and TRBJ2-7): KAGVTQTPRYLIKTRGQQVTLSCSPISGHRSVSWYQQTPGQGLQFLFEYFSETQRNKGNFPGRFSGRQFSNSRSEMNVSTLELGDSALYLCASSLVSGGNYEQYFGPGTRLTVT.

The chain joins TRBV30 to TRBJ1-2; the D gene is possibly TRBD1 (6 bases). Germline V CDR1 and CDR2: GTSNPN, SVGIG (reference sequence). CDR3 length equals 14 residues. V lost 4 bases, J lost 6 bases, and 18 bases lay in between. The CDR3 sequence: CAWNQGSWDNGYTF. The CDR3 DNA sequence: TGTGCCTGGAACCAAGGTAGTTGGGACAATGGCTACACCTTC.

Of note for this clone: The CDR3 does not end in the conserved phenylalanine or tryptophan, so this is likely a read error. This sequence joins TRBV6-1 and TRBJ1-1; tentatively, D is TRBD1 (5 bases). The CDR3 contains 14 residues. V lost 4 bases and J lost 1, with 10 bases in between. Per the germline V gene, CDR1 is MNHNS and CDR2 is SASEGT. The CDR3 here is CASSVERGNTEAFL. The DNA of the CDR3 is TGTGCCAGCAGTGTCGAAAGGGGGAACACTGAAGCTTTCCTT.

The rearrangement links TRBV29-1 to TRBJ2-3; 10 nucleotides match TRBD1. Germline trimming cut 6 bases from V and 4 bases from J; bases unmatched to any gene: 1. The CDR3 has 12 residues. Per the germline V gene, CDR1 is SQVTM and CDR2 is ANQGSEA. The CDR3 coding sequence is TGCAGCGTCGGGACAGGGGCAGATACGCAGTATTTT. It specifies CSVGTGADTQYF.

J is TRBJ1-6 and V is TRBV7-9; possible D gene TRBD1, 5 bases. CDR3 size: 15 residues. Germline CDR1 reads SEHNR; CDR2 reads FQNEAQ (reference sequence). The V end lost 2 bases, the J end lost 9 bases, and 14 bases lay between the germline ends. CDR3 region: CASSLLGQGSSPLHF. CDR3 sequence (DNA): TGTGCCAGCAGCTTACTTGGGCAGGGCTCTTCACCCCTCCACTTT. Full variable domain (rest looked up from reference TRBV7-9 and TRBJ1-6): DTGVSQNPRHKITKRGQNVTFRCDPISEHNRLYWYRQTLGQGPEFLTYFQNEAQLEKSRLLSDRFSAERPKGSFSTLEIQRTEQGDSAMYLCASSLLGQGSSPLHFGNGTRLTVT.

The rearrangement joins TRBV6-1 to TRBJ2-5; no clear D. The CDR3 is 16 residues long. V gave up 0 bases and J gave up 5 bases, with 16 bases separating them. Germline values: CDR1 MNHNS, CDR2 SASEGT. The CDR3, as DNA: TGTGCCAGCAGTGAAGCGGGCACCTCCCCACAGGAGACCCAGTACTTC. Translating gives CASSEAGTSPQETQYF.

This clone was counted once. The rearrangement links TRBV7-3 to TRBJ2-7; TRBD1 agrees at 7 bases. Looked up from germline, CDR1 is SGHTA and CDR2 is FQGTGA. This CDR3 region has 13 residues. J gave up 6 bases and V 5 bases, and 7 bases lay outside the gene matches. CDR3 residues: CASSRDRASEQYF. In nucleotides, the CDR3 is TGTGCCAGCAGCCGTGACAGGGCGAGCGAGCAGTACTTC. Full variable domain (outside the CDR3, taken from reference TRBV7-3 and TRBJ2-7): GAGVSQTPSNKVTEKGKYVELRCDPISGHTALYWYRQSLGQGPEFLIYFQGTGAADDSGLPNDRFFAVRPEGSVSTLKIQRTERGDSAVYLCASSRDRASEQYFGPGTRLTVT.

This clone showed up many times. The chain recombines TRBV2 with TRBJ1-1; D gene uncertain. Trimming pared 4 bases from V and 10 bases from J, leaving 7 bases between. Germline V gives CDR1 SNHLY, CDR2 FYNNEI. The CDR3 is made up of 10 amino acids. DNA of the CDR3: TGTGCCAGCAGTGTAGGCCGAGCTTTCTTT. Translating gives CASSVGRAFF.

The chain links TRBV29-1 to TRBJ2-3, with a tentative D call TRBD1 (6 bases). Germline V gives CDR1 SQVTM, CDR2 ANQGSEA. The CDR3 is 13 amino acids. The germline V and J ends were trimmed by 7 bases and 0 bases, with 11 bases remaining between them. DNA for the CDR3: TGCAGCGGAATAGACAGGAGCACAGATACGCAGTATTTT. Amino acids: CSGIDRSTDTQYF.